Reported below is one T cell receptor (beta chain). Its antigen is unidentified. The data belong to a study of T cells expressing NK-cell markers. Study information: In sorted CD3+CD56+NKG2C+, CD3+CD56+NKG2C- and CD3+CD56-NKG2C+ T cells, TCR beta repertoires were obtained.

Overall study findings and caveats: What remained unclear was the HCMV specificity of expanded NKG2C+ T cell clones.

Following a re-call of the 5' RACE reads, TCRdb has one entry per CDR3 protein and lacks DNA. The sample shows roughly 180,000 distinct CDR3 sequences, and 20% sits with its ten largest clones. There are 14 residues in the CDR3. Germline CDR1 and CDR2: LNHDA and SQIVND (reference sequence). This clonotype was sampled from a man aged 18-69 years in good health. V usage is TRBV19 and J usage is TRBJ2-2; TCRdb picks TRBD2, but there is no DNA to check that call. The sequencing input was blood T cells: a sorted CD56 or NKG2C T cell subset, CD4+ or CD8+ T cells, or bulk PBMC T cells (not recorded which). CDR3 sequence reads: CASSPAEGAGELFF. Looking up the rest from reference TRBV19 and TRBJ2-2 gives the full variable domain: DGGITQSPKYLFRKEGQNVTLSCEQNLNHDAMYWYRQDPGQGLRLIYYSQIVNDFQKGDIAEGYSVSREKKESFPLTVTSAQKNPTAFYLCASSPAEGAGELFFGEGSRLTVL.